The 30 T cell receptor beta chains presented below share a single source sample, sequenced in a study of spatial heterogeneity in lung cancer. General study results and limits: How many expanded intratumoral alpha and beta TCRs were present tracked the tumor mutation count, which was a count of nonsynonymous mutations.

Documented time point: sample taken at primary tumor resection. Which antigens these TCRs recognize remains unknown. TCRdb reprocessed the 5' RACE reads with MiXCR, giving one entry per CDR3 protein. The sample yields more than 1,500 distinct CDR3 sequences, roughly 12% seen once. This specimen was lung tumor tissue, taken at surgery. The receptor set was obtained from a male donor with early-stage non-small cell lung cancer.

The chain uses TRBV25-1 and TRBJ2-7; 11 positions agree with TRBD1. Germline CDR1 and CDR2: MGHDK and SYGVNS. After removal of 6 bases from V and 3 bases from J, the junction contained 4 bases not matched to a gene. CDR3 length equals 14 residues. The CDR3 DNA follows: TGTGCCAGCAGGTTGGGGACAGGGGGCTACGAGCAGTACTTC. The encoded protein is CASRLGTGGYEQYF.

This clonotype is medium-sized. The chain employs TRBV20-1 and TRBJ2-1; D remains unclear. This CDR3 is built from 15 residues. The germline gives CDR1 DFQATT, CDR2 SNEGSKA (reference sequence). Trimming pared 3 bases from V and 8 bases from J, leaving 20 bases between. This CDR3 reads CSARQKLEFNDEQFF. Written as DNA, the CDR3 is TGCAGTGCTAGGCAGAAGTTAGAGTTTAACGATGAGCAGTTCTTC.

This clonotype has just a few counts. A much larger clone lies a single base off, so this may be a read error. Lacking the conserved final phenylalanine or tryptophan, this CDR3 likely reflects a read error. The genes are TRBV6-2 or TRBV6-3 and TRBJ2-3; D is undetermined. Trimming cost V 6 bases and J 6 bases, with 10 bases left between them. This CDR3 spans 12 amino acids. Germline CDR1 and CDR2: MNHEY and SVGEGT. The CDR3 coding sequence is TGTGCCAGCAGCTCGGCTTGGGATACGCAGTATCTT. Translated: CASSSAWDTQYL.

By share, this clonotype counts as large (0.1 to 1%). The chain recombines TRBV12-3 or TRBV12-4 with TRBJ1-2; 7 nucleotides match TRBD1. This CDR3 contains 13 residues. V gave up 5 bases and J gave up 4 bases; unmatched junction bases: 4. CDR3 DNA sequence: TGTGCCAGCAGTCCCGACAGGGCCTATGGCTACACCTTC. Protein product: CASSPDRAYGYTF.

Judged by abundance, this clonotype is medium-sized. This chain uses TRBV11-2 with TRBJ2-7, with D maybe TRBD1 (5 bases). The V and J ends lost 0 bases and 0 bases respectively, with 9 bases between them. The CDR3 length is 15 residues. Germline CDR1 reads SGHAT; CDR2 reads FQNNGV. The CDR3 spells CASSLDGATSYEQYF. CDR3 coding DNA: TGTGCCAGCAGCTTAGATGGGGCTACCTCCTACGAGCAGTACTTC.

This clonotype is medium-sized (0.01 to 0.1%) in the sample. The CDR3 loop reads CASSPSGQGNTGELFF. DNA of the CDR3: TGTGCCAGCTCACCGTCGGGACAGGGAAACACCGGGGAGCTGTTTTTT. The chain combines TRBV18 with TRBJ2-2; 9 bases are a match to TRBD1. Trimming took 3 bases from V and 2 from J; bases not matched to a gene: 4. Germline V CDR1 and CDR2: KGHSH, LQKENI. CDR3 length: 16 residues.

By frequency in the sample, this clonotype is large. CDR3 region: CASSLAVQETQYF. Written as DNA, the CDR3 is TGTGCCAGCAGCTTAGCGGTCCAAGAGACCCAGTACTTC. The chain joins TRBV11-2 to TRBJ2-5; D not certain. The V gene's germline CDR1 is SGHAT and CDR2 FQNNGV. The CDR3 length is 13 residues. Deletions cut 1 base from V and 1 base from J, with 4 bases between.

About this clonotype itself: This may come from a read error, since a much larger clone is one base off. V gene TRBV5-1 combines with J gene TRBJ1-1; D not certain. CDR1 and CDR2 (germline): SGHRS, YFSETQ. There are 14 residues in the CDR3. The CDR3 coding sequence is TGCGCCAGCAGCTTGGATGAGGCGAACACTGAAGATTTCTTT. It translates to CASSLDEANTEDFF.

Judged by abundance, this clonotype is medium-sized. This chain connects TRBV3-1 to TRBJ2-1; perhaps TRBD1 as D (6 bases). V was cut by 3 bases and J by 5 bases, with 8 bases left in between. This CDR3 region has 13 residues. Germline loops: CDR1 LGHDT, CDR2 YNNKEL (reference sequence). The CDR3 reads CASSQGADNEQFF. The CDR3 nucleotides read TGTGCCAGCAGCCAGGGGGCGGACAATGAGCAGTTCTTC.

V is TRBV20-1 and J is TRBJ2-7, with D unresolved. The V end lost 5 bases, the J end lost 2 bases, and 13 bases lay between the germline ends. The germline gives CDR1 DFQATT, CDR2 SNEGSKA (reference sequence). The CDR3 has 13 residues. The CDR3 sequence: CSAEESLAYEQYF. As DNA, the CDR3 is TGCAGTGCTGAAGAGTCTCTAGCCTACGAGCAGTACTTC.

This clonotype is medium-sized in the sample. V gene TRBV3-1 combines with J gene TRBJ2-2; 9 nucleotides align to TRBD2. V gave up 4 bases and J gave up 5 bases; unmatched junction bases: 11. Germline loops: CDR1 LGHDT, CDR2 YNNKEL (reference sequence). The length of the CDR3 is 17 residues. Here the CDR3 reads CASSRSLAGERTGELFF. CDR3 in DNA: TGTGCCAGCAGCCGATCCTTAGCGGGAGAGCGGACCGGGGAGCTGTTTTTT. The full variable domain, rest sourced from reference TRBV3-1 and TRBJ2-2, is DTAVSQTPKYLVTQMGNDKSIKCEQNLGHDTMYWYKQDSKKFLKIMFSYNNKELIINETVPNRFSPKSPDKAHLNLHINSLELGDSAVYFCASSRSLAGERTGELFFGEGSRLTVL.

Relative to its sample, this clonotype is medium-sized. This chain connects TRBV5-5 to TRBJ1-2; TRBD1 matches 7 bases. After removal of 0 bases from V and 0 bases from J, the junction contained 8 bases not matched to a gene. The CDR3 runs 17 residues. Germline values: CDR1 SGHKS, CDR2 YYEKEE (reference sequence). The CDR3 loop is CASSLVGGTAANYGYTF. The CDR3 coding sequence is TGTGCCAGCAGCTTGGTAGGGGGGACAGCCGCTAACTATGGCTACACCTTC.

This clonotype counts as medium-sized (0.01 to 0.1%). The chain is built from TRBV2 and TRBJ1-6; 8 bases line up with TRBD1. The V gene's germline CDR1 is SNHLY and CDR2 FYNNEI. The J segment lost 7 bases and the V segment lost 8 bases, leaving 4 bases of the junction unmatched. This CDR3 spans 13 amino acids. DNA of the CDR3: TGTGCCAGCGGCCGGGACAGGAATTCACCCCTCCACTTT. Its protein is CASGRDRNSPLHF.

Notes on this clonotype: This may stem from a read error, because a much larger clone lies one nucleotide away. The V call is TRBV10-2, the J call TRBJ2-2; the D is unclear. Deletions cut 4 bases from V and 10 bases from J, with 10 bases between. CDR1 WSHSY and CDR2 SAAADI come from the germline V gene. The CDR3 is made up of 12 amino acids. The CDR3 region is CASSVSAEELFF. The DNA for the CDR3 is TGCGCCAGCAGTGTCTCAGCCGAGGAGCTGTTTTTT.

This clonotype is classed as medium-sized. V is TRBV27 and J is TRBJ2-1, with 12 bases aligning to TRBD2. The CDR3 runs 13 residues. V dropped 7 bases and J dropped 7; count of bases not matched to a gene: 2. Germline V gene lookup returns CDR1 MNHEY and CDR2 SMNVEV (reference sequence). The CDR3 spells CASTTSGRNEQFF. The CDR3 DNA reads as TGTGCCAGCACAACTAGCGGGAGGAATGAGCAGTTCTTC.

A remark on this clonotype: Being one base from a much bigger clone, this may be a read error. The CDR3 DNA sequence: TGTGCCTGCAGTTCATCCTTCGACAGGAACATCCTCTACGAGCAGTACTTC. Protein sequence: CACSSSFDRNILYEQYF. V is TRBV27 and J is TRBJ2-7; D perhaps matches TRBD1 (6 bases). Germline V gene data show CDR1 as MNHEY and CDR2 as SMNVEV (reference sequence). This CDR3 has 17 amino acids.

Sample share makes this clonotype medium-sized (0.01 to 0.1%). The chain links TRBV9 to TRBJ2-2; D possibly corresponds to TRBD2 (7 bases). Trimming removed 4 bases from V and 5 bases from J, with 18 bases in between. CDR1 and CDR2 (germline): SGDLS, YYNGEE. There are 16 residues in the CDR3. The CDR3 loop is CASSPVGGPRTGELFF. CDR3 coding DNA: TGTGCCAGCAGCCCAGTGGGGGGGCCGAGAACCGGGGAGCTGTTTTTT.

By share of the sample, this clonotype is medium-sized (0.01 to 0.1%). The chain carries TRBV28 and TRBJ1-5; the match to TRBD1 covers 10 bases. This CDR3 region has 16 residues. V was pared by 3 bases and J by 6 bases, with 8 bases of the junction left unmatched. CDR1 and CDR2 from the germline V gene are MDHEN and SYDVKM. CDR3 loop: CASSFHRDRGPQPQHF. In nucleotides, the CDR3 is TGTGCCAGCAGTTTCCATCGTGACAGGGGGCCTCAGCCCCAGCATTTT.

This clonotype is deemed large. V is TRBV5-1 and J is TRBJ2-3; maybe TRBD1 (6 bases). V lost 5 bases and J lost 0, with 10 bases in between. Germline V gene lookup returns CDR1 SGHRS and CDR2 YFSETQ. The CDR3 runs to 14 residues. The CDR3 region has the DNA TGCGCCAGCAGTGACGGGACAAGCACAGATACGCAGTATTTT. This translates into CASSDGTSTDTQYF.

By sample share, this clonotype is large. The rearrangement joins TRBV27 to TRBJ1-1; tentative D call: TRBD1 (5 bases). Trimming stripped 4 bases from V and 0 bases from J, with 9 bases between. The CDR3 has 14 residues. CDR1 and CDR2 from the germline V gene are MNHEY and SMNVEV (reference sequence). The CDR3 reads CASSYRSMNTEAFF. The DNA of the CDR3 is TGTGCCAGCAGTTACAGGAGCATGAACACTGAAGCTTTCTTT.

By frequency in the sample, this clonotype is medium-sized. The chain recombines TRBV12-3 or TRBV12-4 with TRBJ2-1; 7 nucleotides match TRBD2. The CDR3 covers 13 residues. After removal of 3 bases from V and 7 bases from J, the junction contained 3 bases not matched to a gene. CDR3 nucleotide sequence: TGTGCCAGCAGTTTTCAGGGAGGGAATGAGCAGTTCTTC. It codes for CASSFQGGNEQFF.

Judged by abundance, this clonotype is medium-sized. The rearrangement uses TRBV7-8 and TRBJ2-3, with TRBD2 as a possible D gene (6 bases). CDR3 length: 15 residues. Germline lookup yields CDR1 SGHVS and CDR2 FQNEAQ. V was shortened by 2 bases and J by 4 bases, with 13 bases between the two germline ends. As DNA, the CDR3 is TGTGCCAGCAGCTTATTCCAGACTAGTTCAGATACGCAGTATTTT. This encodes CASSLFQTSSDTQYF.

In this sample, this clonotype is medium-sized (0.01 to 0.1%). The rearrangement joins TRBV11-2 to TRBJ1-5; D possibly corresponds to TRBD1 (6 bases). The germline V gene has CDR1 SGHAT and CDR2 FQNNGV. The CDR3 totals 15 residues. Trimming shortened V by 0 bases and J by 0 bases, and 6 bases separated the two germline ends. The CDR3: CASSLEGGSNQPQHF. The CDR3 region has the DNA TGTGCCAGCAGCTTAGAAGGGGGTAGCAATCAGCCCCAGCATTTT.

By proportion, this clonotype is medium-sized (0.01 to 0.1%). The genes are TRBV20-1 and TRBJ1-1; 9 positions match TRBD1. Germline CDR1 and CDR2: DFQATT and SNEGSKA (reference sequence). The CDR3 runs 14 residues. Unmatched junction bases numbered 2, after V lost 2 bases and J lost 1 base. CDR3 loop: CSARKQGANTEAFF. The CDR3 DNA is TGCAGTGCTAGAAAACAGGGGGCGAACACTGAAGCTTTCTTT.

This clonotype is medium-sized. V usage is TRBV12-3 or TRBV12-4 and J usage is TRBJ2-4; 9 bases agree with TRBD1. The CDR3 length is 16 residues. The ends lost 3 bases at V and 3 bases at J; junction bases unmatched: 6. This CDR3 reads CASSFLQGAGKNIQYF. The CDR3 DNA reads as TGTGCCAGCAGTTTCTTACAGGGGGCCGGCAAAAACATTCAGTACTTC.

In its sample, this clonotype is medium-sized (0.01 to 0.1%). The gene calls are TRBV19 and TRBJ1-2; the D gene is possibly TRBD1 (5 bases). CDR3 size: 15 residues. Per the germline V gene, CDR1 is LNHDA and CDR2 is SQIVND (reference sequence). The V gene lost 4 bases and the J gene lost 5 bases, with 17 bases spanning the gap. CDR3 loop: CASSSGTGVGYGYTF. The CDR3 region has the DNA TGTGCCAGTAGTAGCGGTACAGGTGTGGGATATGGCTACACCTTC. Combining the CDR3 with reference TRBV19 and TRBJ1-2 gives the whole variable domain DGGITQSPKYLFRKEGQNVTLSCEQNLNHDAMYWYRQDPGQGLRLIYYSQIVNDFQKGDIAEGYSVSREKKESFPLTVTSAQKNPTAFYLCASSSGTGVGYGYTFGSGTRLTVV.

By proportion, this clonotype is medium-sized. The chain is built from TRBV5-1 and TRBJ2-6; D assignment may be TRBD1 or TRBD2 (6 bases each). Trimming took 3 bases from V and 0 from J, leaving 16 bases between them. Germline CDR1 is SGHRS and CDR2 is YFSETQ. CDR3 length equals 18 residues. The CDR3 DNA reads as TGCGCCAGCAGCTACGAGGGGGGCTTCCACTCTGGGGCCAACGTCCTGACTTTC. Its protein product is CASSYEGGFHSGANVLTF. Supplemented by reference TRBV5-1 and TRBJ2-6, the full variable domain reads KAGVTQTPRYLIKTRGQQVTLSCSPISGHRSVSWYQQTPGQGLQFLFEYFSETQRNKGNFPGRFSGRQFSNSRSEMNVSTLELGDSALYLCASSYEGGFHSGANVLTFGAGSRLTVL.

The chain couples TRBV4-3 to TRBJ2-2, with D tentatively TRBD1 (6 bases). CDR3 length equals 14 residues. Germline CDR1 reads LGHNA; CDR2 reads YSLEER. Trimming shortened V by 2 bases and J by 7 bases, and 11 bases separated the two germline ends. The CDR3: CASSQLQGDGELFF. Here the CDR3 DNA reads TGCGCCAGCAGCCAACTACAGGGCGACGGGGAGCTGTTTTTT.

This clonotype was picked up a small number of times. J is TRBJ2-2 and V is TRBV6-6; a possible D gene is TRBD1 (6 bases). V was pared by 5 bases and J by 5 bases, with 18 bases between. CDR1 and CDR2 from the germline V gene are MNHNY and SVGAGI (reference sequence). The CDR3 sequence is 16 residues long. Written as DNA, the CDR3 is TGTGCCAGCAGTGCTTCGATGGGGGCCCCAACCGGGGAGCTGTTTTTT. Encoded protein: CASSASMGAPTGELFF.

In this sample, this clonotype is medium-sized. The V call is TRBV7-9, the J call TRBJ2-3; D gene ambiguous. The CDR3 runs 14 residues. Germline V lookup: CDR1 SEHNR, CDR2 FQNEAQ (reference sequence). V lost 3 bases and J lost 9, with 16 bases in between. CDR3 residues: CASSLGLPFATQYF. The CDR3 bases are TGTGCCAGCAGCTTGGGTCTCCCGTTTGCCACGCAGTATTTT.